This TCR beta chain was sequenced for a study of patients with pleural tuberculosis. TCRdb called the reads again in MiXCR, with one record for every CDR3 protein. The sample has nearly 30,000 distinct CDR3 sequences, 15% to 20% seen once. In this sample, this clonotype turned up many times. CDR1 and CDR2 (germline): SQVTM, ANQGSEA. Trimming removed 3 bases from V and 2 bases from J, with 7 bases in between. The CDR3 contains 12 residues. The receptor's source is a human donor with pleural tuberculosis. The source material was peripheral blood. The chain has TRBV29-1 and TRBJ1-2, with D unresolved. The CDR3 DNA sequence: TGCAGCGTTGATCTGGGGAACTATGGCTACACCTTC. Protein: CSVDLGNYGYTF.